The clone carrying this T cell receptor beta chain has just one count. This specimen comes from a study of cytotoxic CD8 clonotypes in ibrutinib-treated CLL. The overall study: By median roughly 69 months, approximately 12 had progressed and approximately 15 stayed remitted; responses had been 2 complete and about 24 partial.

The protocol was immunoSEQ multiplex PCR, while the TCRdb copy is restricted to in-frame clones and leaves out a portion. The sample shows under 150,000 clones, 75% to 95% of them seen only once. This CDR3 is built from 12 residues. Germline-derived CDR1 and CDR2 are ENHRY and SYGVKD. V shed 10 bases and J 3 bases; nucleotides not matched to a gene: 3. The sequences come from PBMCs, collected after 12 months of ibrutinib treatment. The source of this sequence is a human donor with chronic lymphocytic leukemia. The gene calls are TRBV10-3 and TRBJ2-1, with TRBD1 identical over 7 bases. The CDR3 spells CATWDSYNEQFF. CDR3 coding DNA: TGTGCCACCTGGGACAGCTACAATGAGCAGTTCTTC.